A single sample is the source of the 3 T cell receptor beta chains below, sequenced in a study of blood T cell repertoires in COVID-19. Generated by immunoSEQ multiplex PCR, the TCRdb table keeps only in-frame clones and is missing some. The sample yields approximately 82,000 clones, around four fifths seen once. Sequencing used peripheral blood. The origin of the receptors is a woman aged 55-75 years with acute or convalescent COVID-19.

In its sample, this clone was seen once. The J gene is TRBJ1-5, the V gene TRBV19; D unresolved. The ends were cut back, 4 bases at V and 1 base at J, with 11 bases in the middle. The germline gives CDR1 LNHDA, CDR2 SQIVND (reference sequence). The CDR3 length is 15 residues. CDR3 loop: CASSTKERSNQPQHF. CDR3 in DNA: TGTGCCAGTAGTACGAAAGAACGGAGCAATCAGCCCCAGCATTTT.

V is TRBV4-2 and J is TRBJ2-7; D uncertain. This CDR3 contains 16 residues. V lost 0 bases and J 2 bases, leaving 14 bases between the germline ends. Germline lookup yields CDR1 LGHNA and CDR2 YNFKEQ. As DNA, the CDR3 is TGTGCCAGCAGCCAAGAAGGAGCCCCGCGAACCTACGAGCAGTACTTC. It encodes CASSQEGAPRTYEQYF.

The V and J genes are TRBV6-5 and TRBJ2-1; D is perhaps TRBD1 (6 bases). Germline CDR1 MNHEY, CDR2 SVGAGI. The CDR3 contains 14 residues. V was trimmed by 7 bases and J by 7 bases, leaving 17 bases between them. The DNA for the CDR3 is TGTGCCAGCACCCGACGCCAGGGGAAGAATGAGCAGTTCTTC. Amino acids: CASTRRQGKNEQFF.